This entry describes one TCR beta chain. The antigen remains unidentified. This record comes from a study of shared clonotypes between healthy human individuals. About the study: Plates per donor: three CD4 naive, three CD4 memory, two CD8 naive, one CD8 memory. Study observations and caveats: Represented diversity (both genetic and exposure-history) was limited by the small number of donors. Investigators expected sequencing depth to affect clonotype sharing among donors.

V dropped 4 bases and J dropped 0 bases, with 14 bases sitting between them. The CDR3 contains 17 residues. Germline V gene data show CDR1 as SGHRS and CDR2 as YFSETQ. Each PCR replicate from the sorted subsets contained approximately 0.2 ug DNA, which is 25,000 to 30,000 T cell genomes. Sequencing used immunoSEQ multiplex PCR; TCRdb keeps in-frame clones, though not all of them. The table shows millions of clones, with approximately 93% occurring only once. The rearrangement uses TRBV5-1 and TRBJ2-6; TRBD2 is a possible D gene (6 bases). The receptor comes from a man aged 18 to 35 in good health. Some clones in this sample may be carry-over from other donors' samples. The sequenced sample was naive CD4+ T cells from PBMCs. The subset here: CD45RA+ positively selected. This chain's CDR3 is CASSPVGGNSGANVLTF. In nucleotides, the CDR3 is TGCGCCAGCAGCCCGGTGGGCGGGAACTCTGGGGCCAACGTCCTGACTTTC.